The rows below give T cell receptor beta chains drawn from one sample of a study of T cell repertoires in cytomegalovirus infection. Their antigens remain unidentified. TCRdb independently ran MiXCR on the reads; one entry per CDR3 protein. The repertoire holds about a million distinct CDR3 sequences, with 25% to 40% as singletons. This material consisted of cultured CD8+ T cells from PBMCs, taken from culture after CMV antigen stimulation. Every receptor here comes from a human donor in good health (CMV status not recorded). Some clones in this sample may be carry-over from other donors' samples. The CDR3 runs from the conserved cysteine through the conserved F or W. Each record gives: clone size, D gene, J gene, V gene, CDR3 protein, CDR3 DNA. A D gene is named only where the DNA matches it firmly. The size field is filled for only some rows; it gives once, few, many or a size class.

few | . | TRBJ2-1 | TRBV9 | CASSSDRTTYNEQFF | TGTGCCAGCAGCTCCGACAGGACAACCTACAATGAGCAGTTCTTC
. | . | TRBJ2-5 | TRBV2 | CASPTGALTQETQYF | TGTGCCAGCCCAACCGGGGCTCTCACCCAAGAGACCCAGTACTTC
few | TRBD1 | TRBJ1-1 | TRBV15 | CATKSGGFTEAFF | TGTGCCACCAAATCAGGGGGCTTCACTGAAGCTTTCTTT
few | TRBD1 | TRBJ2-3 | TRBV15 | CATSGGQGFTDTQYF | TGTGCCACCAGCGGAGGACAGGGTTTCACAGATACGCAGTATTTT
few | . | TRBJ2-1 | TRBV7-9 | CASSPARSSYNEQFF | TGTGCCAGCAGCCCGGCTCGGAGCTCCTACAATGAGCAGTTCTTC
. | . | TRBJ1-2 | TRBV29-1 | CSVDRVNGGYTF | TGCAGCGTTGATCGGGTGAACGGCGGCTACACCTTC
. | . | TRBJ1-1 | TRBV12-3/TRBV12-4 | CASSFTDVAFF | TGTGCCAGCAGTTTTACCGATGTAGCTTTCTTT
. | . | TRBJ1-2 | TRBV19 | CASSAEGGPFKSGYTF | TGTGCCAGTAGCGCCGAGGGGGGGCCATTTAAGAGTGGCTACACCTTC
. | . | TRBJ2-3 | TRBV6-1 | CASRPPGPIEGTDTQYF | TGTGCCAGCAGGCCTCCGGGACCGATTGAGGGCACAGATACGCAGTATTTT
. | TRBD1 | TRBJ1-6 | TRBV20-1 | CSARPRTGSSYNSPLHF | TGCAGTGCTAGACCCAGGACAGGGAGCTCCTATAATTCACCCCTCCACTTT
. | TRBD1 | TRBJ1-2 | TRBV5-6 | CASSLDQGVYYGYTF | TGTGCCAGCAGCCTGGACCAGGGGGTCTACTATGGCTACACCTTC
many | . | TRBJ2-7 | TRBV7-6 | CASSQGLTVQGYSYEQYF | TGTGCCAGCAGCCAGGGTCTAACTGTGCAGGGATACTCCTACGAGCAGTACTTC
many | TRBD1 | TRBJ2-7 | TRBV7-2 | CASSELTGLSYEQYF | TGTGCCAGCAGCGAACTGACAGGGCTCTCCTACGAGCAGTACTTC
. | . | TRBJ2-5 | TRBV18 | CASSPPEKQETQYF | TGTGCCAGCTCACCACCGGAGAAGCAAGAGACCCAGTACTTC
many | . | TRBJ2-6 | TRBV12-5 | CASGLVIQESGANVLTF | TGTGCTAGTGGTTTGGTAATTCAAGAGTCCGGGGCCAACGTCCTGACTTTC
. | TRBD1 | TRBJ2-2 | TRBV7-9 | CASSRPGQGGPGELFF | TGTGCCAGCAGCCGCCCGGGACAGGGAGGACCCGGGGAGCTGTTTTTT
few | . | TRBJ2-2 | TRBV2 | CASSEGLSGELFF | TGTGCCAGCAGTGAAGGCCTATCCGGGGAGCTGTTTTTT